These 8 T cell receptor beta chains were all obtained from the same sample, sequenced in a study of shared clonotypes between healthy human individuals. The protocol was immunoSEQ multiplex PCR, while the TCRdb copy is restricted to in-frame clones and leaves out a portion. The sample carries around 1.1 million clones, approximately 78% recorded once. The sample comprised memory CD4+ T cells from PBMCs. Noted subset: CD45RA-negative fraction. These receptors all stem from a man younger than 35 in good health. Some clones in this sample may be carry-over from other donors' samples.

The chain employs TRBV28 and TRBJ2-7; D ambiguous. Trimming cost V 4 bases and J 6 bases, with 16 bases left between them. CDR1 and CDR2 (germline): MDHEN, SYDVKM. The length of the CDR3 is 14 residues. As DNA, the CDR3 is TGTGCCAGCAGTTCAGCAGCCTACGGCTCCGAGCAGTACTTC. It yields the protein CASSSAAYGSEQYF.

There are a few counts of this clone. Within the sample, other DNA sequences also encode this same CDR3. The V call is TRBV7-9, the J call TRBJ2-2; no firm D call. With 9 bases removed from V and 7 bases from J, the gap between germline ends came to 15 bases. CDR1 and CDR2 (germline): SEHNR, FQNEAQ (reference sequence). This CDR3 contains 13 residues. This chain's CDR3 is CASRSPGDGELFF. CDR3 coding DNA: TGTGCCAGTCGCTCACCAGGCGACGGGGAGCTGTTTTTT.

This clone was recorded only once. The chain carries TRBV19 and TRBJ2-1, with TRBD2 as a possible D gene (7 bases). CDR1 and CDR2 from the germline V gene are LNHDA and SQIVND (reference sequence). V was pared by 10 bases and J by 9 bases, with 25 bases between. CDR3 length equals 15 residues. The CDR3 region is CATTERGGGSGEQFF. The DNA for the CDR3 is TGTGCCACCACCGAAAGGGGAGGGGGGTCCGGTGAGCAGTTCTTC.

A word on this clone: A far larger clone differs by one base, so this is likely a read error. Other DNA sequences in this sample translate to the same CDR3. The chain is built from TRBV11-2 and TRBJ1-2; 7 bases line up with TRBD1. The CDR3 runs to 16 residues. Germline-derived CDR1 and CDR2 are SGHAT and FQNNGV. The CDR3 is CASSLHSGTANYGYTF. The CDR3 coding sequence is TGTGCCAGCAGCCTACATTCCGGGACAGCTAACTACGGCTACACCTTC.

The chain has TRBV5-4 and TRBJ2-5; possible D gene TRBD2, 5 bases. The CDR3 extends over 14 amino acids. V shed 4 bases and J shed 3 bases, with 13 bases lying between them. Looked up from germline, CDR1 is SGHNT and CDR2 is YYREEE (reference sequence). CDR3 sequence: CASSQRLGEETQYF. Here the CDR3 DNA reads TGTGCCAGCAGCCAGAGGCTGGGAGAAGAGACCCAGTACTTC.

The chain combines TRBV30 with TRBJ1-2; D is ambiguous. V shed 4 bases and J shed 4 bases, with 13 bases lying between them. CDR3 length equals 13 residues. The germline V gene has CDR1 GTSNPN and CDR2 SVGIG (reference sequence). CDR3 in amino acids: CAWTLPLGYGYTF. The CDR3 coding sequence is TGTGCCTGGACGCTGCCCCTGGGCTATGGCTACACCTTC. The full variable domain, completed using reference TRBV30 and TRBJ1-2, is SQTIHQWPATLVQPVGSPLSLECTVEGTSNPNLYWYRQAAGRGLQLLFYSVGIGQISSEVPQNLSASRPQDRQFILSSKKLLLSDSGFYLCAWTLPLGYGYTFGSGTRLTVV.

Comment on this clone: A read error may produce the germline difference seen at one junction end. The chain has TRBV30 and TRBJ1-1; D may be TRBD1 (6 bases). This CDR3 has 12 residues. Germline V gene sequence: CDR1 GTSNPN, CDR2 SVGIG (reference sequence). Here the CDR3 DNA reads TGTGTCTGGGGCAGGGGTCAGACTGAAGCTTTCTTT. This translates into CVWGRGQTEAFF.

This chain connects TRBV6-6 to TRBJ2-7, with D possibly being TRBD1 (5 bases). Germline loops: CDR1 MNHNY, CDR2 SVGAGI (reference sequence). The length of the CDR3 is 15 residues. Trimming stripped 0 bases from V and 2 bases from J, with 11 bases between. The CDR3 DNA reads as TGTGCCAGCAGTTACTCGGGCGCAGGGCCCTACGAGCAGTACTTC. Translation: CASSYSGAGPYEQYF.